Shown below are 31 T cell receptor beta chains from a single sample sequenced in a study of Ad26.COV2.S vaccination and SARS-CoV-2 variants. Indicated treatment: some 20 received Ad26.COV2.S at low or high dose, single or two shots; five or six received placebo; per-sample allocation not given. Sampling occurred on day 63 after the first vaccine or placebo injection. TCRdb's copy holds only in-frame clones and misses some; the assay was immunoSEQ multiplex PCR. The table records about 400,000 clones, 70% to 90% of them present only once. Sequences were derived from peripheral blood, sampled in a trial of Ad26.COV2.S vaccine versus placebo. These receptors all come from a person aged 18 to 65 who received the Ad26.COV2.S COVID-19 vaccine or a placebo.

This clone has only one observation. V is TRBV19 and J is TRBJ1-1, with 7 bases aligning to TRBD1. The V segment lost 3 bases and the J segment 9 bases; nucleotides outside the gene matches: 10. The CDR3 spans 14 residues. The V gene's germline CDR1 is LNHDA and CDR2 SQIVND (reference sequence). In DNA form, the CDR3 reads TGTGCCAGTAGTATTAGGGACAGAGAAGAGAAAGCTTTCTTT. It encodes CASSIRDREEKAFF.

The chain couples TRBV3-1 (or the pseudogene TRBV3-2) to TRBJ2-7, with D perhaps matching TRBD1 or TRBD2 (5 bases each). Trimming stripped 1 base from V and 3 bases from J, with 10 bases between. CDR1 and CDR2 from the germline V gene are LGHDT and YNNKEL (reference sequence). CDR3 length: 14 amino acids. CDR3 bases: TGTGCCAGCAGCCAAGGTCTGGGGGTCTACGAGCAGTACTTC. It is translated as CASSQGLGVYEQYF.

The chain has TRBV6-6 and TRBJ1-2; TRBD1 matches 8 bases. V dropped 7 bases and J dropped 1; count of bases not matched to a gene: 11. The germline gives CDR1 MNHNY, CDR2 SVGAGI (reference sequence). This CDR3 is built from 16 residues. The CDR3: CASTQTGVLLNYGYTF. The CDR3 coding sequence is TGTGCCAGCACCCAGACAGGGGTCCTTCTTAACTATGGCTACACCTTC.

The chain couples TRBV19 to TRBJ1-4; 7 positions agree with TRBD1. Looked up from germline, CDR1 is LNHDA and CDR2 is SQIVND (reference sequence). The ends lost 5 bases at V and 4 bases at J; junction bases unmatched: 7. CDR3 length: 15 amino acids. The CDR3 reads CASSARQGDNEKLFF. The CDR3 DNA sequence: TGTGCCAGTAGTGCCCGACAGGGTGATAATGAAAAACTGTTTTTT.

V usage is TRBV3-1 (or the pseudogene TRBV3-2) and J usage is TRBJ2-7, with unresolved D. Trimming removed 4 bases from V and 4 bases from J, with 11 bases in between. The CDR3 extends over 13 amino acids. Germline CDR1 is LGHDT and CDR2 is YNNKEL (reference sequence). In nucleotides, the CDR3 is TGTGCCAGCAGCCCCCCGTGGGCATACGAGCAGTACTTC. Encoded protein: CASSPPWAYEQYF.

This sequence joins TRBV18 and TRBJ2-2, with D unresolved. The germline V and J ends were trimmed by 6 bases and 0 bases, with 14 bases remaining between them. The CDR3 loop spans 16 amino acids. CDR1 is KGHSH, CDR2 LQKENI, per germline. CDR3 in DNA: TGTGCCAGCTCTCCTCAGACCCCACCGAACACCGGGGAGCTGTTTTTT. Translated, it gives CASSPQTPPNTGELFF.

This clone was seen only a few times. The genes are TRBV30 and TRBJ2-7, with 10 bases fitting TRBD2. V shed 0 bases and J 5 bases; nucleotides not matched to a gene: 7. This CDR3 region has 15 residues. CDR1 is GTSNPN and CDR2 is SVGIG in the germline V gene (reference sequence). The CDR3 loop is CAWSVMLAGANEQYF. The CDR3 region has the DNA TGTGCCTGGAGTGTGATGCTAGCGGGAGCCAACGAGCAGTACTTC.

The CDR3 loop is CASRTGRRNTGELFF. The CDR3 bases are TGTGCCAGCAGGACAGGGAGGCGGAACACCGGGGAGCTGTTTTTT. V is TRBV2 and J is TRBJ2-2; tentative D call: TRBD1 (7 bases). The germline gives CDR1 SNHLY, CDR2 FYNNEI. V lost 6 bases, J lost 1 base, and 12 bases lay in between. CDR3 length: 15 residues.

The V and J genes are TRBV28 and TRBJ2-1; 9 nucleotides align to TRBD2. V gave up 5 bases and J gave up 0 bases; unmatched junction bases: 17. The V gene's germline CDR1 is MDHEN and CDR2 SYDVKM. This CDR3 is built from 20 residues. Here the CDR3 DNA reads TGTGCCAGCAGTCCTTGGAGCGGGAGGTCGAAATCGGGCTCCTACAATGAGCAGTTCTTC. Translated: CASSPWSGRSKSGSYNEQFF.

The chain couples TRBV5-4 to TRBJ2-7, with D hard to call. The ends were cut back, 0 bases at V and 0 bases at J, with 1 base in the middle. CDR1 is SGHNT and CDR2 is YYREEE in the germline V gene (reference sequence). CDR3 length equals 12 residues. The DNA of the CDR3 is TGTGCCAGCAGCTTGGCCTCCTACGAGCAGTACTTC. It specifies CASSLASYEQYF. The entire variable domain, with the rest obtained from reference TRBV5-4 and TRBJ2-7, is as follows: ETGVTQSPTHLIKTRGQQVTLRCSSQSGHNTVSWYQQALGQGPQFIFQYYREEENGRGNFPPRFSGLQFPNYSSELNVNALELDDSALYLCASSLASYEQYFGPGTRLTVT.

The V and J genes are TRBV28 and TRBJ2-1, with 8 nucleotides matching TRBD2. Germline V lookup: CDR1 MDHEN, CDR2 SYDVKM. CDR3 length equals 15 residues. V shed 3 bases, J shed 4 bases, and the junction held 5 bases outside the gene matches. The CDR3 spells CASSFSLAGYNEQFF. CDR3 in DNA: TGTGCCAGCAGTTTCAGTCTAGCGGGTTACAATGAGCAGTTCTTC. Looking up the rest from reference TRBV28 and TRBJ2-1 gives the full variable domain: DVKVTQSSRYLVKRTGEKVFLECVQDMDHENMFWYRQDPGLGLRLIYFSYDVKMKEKGDIPEGYSVSREKKERFSLILESASTNQTSMYLCASSFSLAGYNEQFFGPGTRLTVL.

This clone was seen at least ten times. The V and J genes are TRBV28 and TRBJ2-1; 7 bases are a match to TRBD1. Germline assignment: CDR1 MDHEN and CDR2 SYDVKM. Trimming removed 5 bases from V and 9 bases from J; junction bases left unmatched: 16. The CDR3 is 16 residues long. CDR3 amino acids: CASSPPTGRSGGEQFF. CDR3 DNA: TGTGCCAGCAGTCCGCCGACAGGGCGGTCGGGCGGTGAGCAGTTCTTC.

The chain combines TRBV4-2 with TRBJ1-2; 7 bases map to TRBD1. The CDR3 contains 16 residues. Trimming cost V 1 base and J 4 bases; bases outside gene matches: 9. Per the germline V gene, CDR1 is LGHNA and CDR2 is YNFKEQ. CDR3 in DNA: TGTGCCAGCAGCCAAGGAGTAGGGGGCGCGGGCTATGGCTACACCTTC. Translating it yields CASSQGVGGAGYGYTF.

The rearrangement uses TRBV19 and TRBJ2-2; D possibly corresponds to TRBD1 (6 bases). V was clipped by 7 bases and J by 2 bases, with 14 bases between them. From germline, CDR1 is LNHDA and CDR2 SQIVND (reference sequence). This CDR3 comprises 15 residues. The CDR3 protein is CASNRGTSNTGELFF. In nucleotides, the CDR3 is TGTGCCAGTAATCGTGGGACAAGTAACACCGGGGAGCTGTTTTTT.

The rearrangement joins TRBV7-9 to TRBJ2-3; 7 bases align to TRBD2. V was pared by 5 bases and J by 2 bases, with 7 bases of the junction left unmatched. CDR3 length equals 15 residues. Germline CDR1 is SEHNR and CDR2 is FQNEAQ (reference sequence). In DNA form, the CDR3 reads TGTGCCAGCAGCAAACCTAGCGGAAACACAGATACGCAGTATTTT. This translates into CASSKPSGNTDTQYF.

The chain carries TRBV4-1 and TRBJ2-5; D might be TRBD1 or TRBD2, each matching 5 bases. CDR1 is MGHRA, CDR2 YSYEKL, per germline. The CDR3 sequence is 16 residues long. V gave up 1 base and J gave up 4 bases, with 16 bases separating them. This CDR3 is CASSQAGTGIGETQYF. For the CDR3, the DNA is TGCGCCAGCAGCCAAGCCGGGACCGGGATCGGAGAGACCCAGTACTTC.

A remark on this clone: Other nucleotide sequences in the sample specify the same CDR3. V and J are TRBV5-1 and TRBJ2-7, with unresolved D. With 4 bases removed from V and 0 bases from J, the gap between germline ends came to 5 bases. Per germline, CDR1 SGHRS and CDR2 YFSETQ. This CDR3 region has 12 residues. CDR3: CASSLNSYEQYF. CDR3 nucleotides: TGCGCCAGCAGCCTCAACTCCTACGAGCAGTACTTC.

This clone was recorded only once. The genes are TRBV6-5 and TRBJ1-4; D is perhaps TRBD1 (5 bases). This CDR3 spans 13 amino acids. Trimming shortened V by 4 bases and J by 8 bases, and 11 bases separated the two germline ends. Germline V gene lookup returns CDR1 MNHEY and CDR2 SVGAGI. The CDR3 coding sequence is TGTGCCAGCAGTTCCGGGACGTACGAAAAACTGTTTTTT. Translating gives CASSSGTYEKLFF.

This rearrangement joins TRBV5-6 to TRBJ2-3; D might be TRBD1 or TRBD2, each matching 5 bases. V dropped 6 bases and J dropped 5 bases, with 13 bases sitting between them. Germline V lookup: CDR1 SGHDT, CDR2 YYEEEE. The CDR3 covers 13 residues. CDR3 DNA: TGTGCCAGCAATAACGGGGCGGTAGATACGCAGTATTTT. It is translated as CASNNGAVDTQYF. Using reference TRBV5-6 and TRBJ2-3 for the parts outside the CDR3, the full variable domain is DAGVTQSPTHLIKTRGQQVTLRCSPKSGHDTVSWYQQALGQGPQFIFQYYEEEERQRGNFPDRFSGHQFPNYSSELNVNALLLGDSALYLCASNNGAVDTQYFGPGTRLTVL.

The chain recombines TRBV5-1 with TRBJ2-7; D ambiguous. This CDR3 comprises 14 residues. Trimming cost V 3 bases and J 0 bases, with 10 bases left between them. Per germline, CDR1 SGHRS and CDR2 YFSETQ. The CDR3 loop is CASSWGADSYEQYF. The CDR3 DNA reads TGCGCCAGCAGCTGGGGTGCTGACTCCTACGAGCAGTACTTC. Complete variable domain (other parts from reference TRBV5-1 and TRBJ2-7): KAGVTQTPRYLIKTRGQQVTLSCSPISGHRSVSWYQQTPGQGLQFLFEYFSETQRNKGNFPGRFSGRQFSNSRSEMNVSTLELGDSALYLCASSWGADSYEQYFGPGTRLTVT.

This clone was seen just once. The chain is built from TRBV6-1 and TRBJ1-2; weak D call: TRBD1 (5 bases). This CDR3 is 14 amino acids long. The V gene lost 2 bases and the J gene lost 4 bases, with 11 bases spanning the gap. Per the germline V gene, CDR1 is MNHNS and CDR2 is SASEGT. The CDR3 loop is CASSEIGASYGYTF. CDR3 in DNA: TGTGCCAGCAGTGAAATAGGGGCCTCCTATGGCTACACCTTC.

This chain uses TRBV27 with TRBJ1-6; 8 bases are a match to TRBD1. The CDR3 is made up of 14 amino acids. J gave up 10 bases and V 6 bases, and 8 bases lay outside the gene matches. Germline assignment: CDR1 MNHEY and CDR2 SMNVEV (reference sequence). CDR3 DNA: TGTGCCAGCAGGTCCAGGGGGCCGAGCTCACCCCTCCACTTT. Residues: CASRSRGPSSPLHF.

The J gene is TRBJ2-1, the V gene TRBV30; unclear D gene. The V end was cut by 5 bases, the J end by 2 bases, with 7 bases between. Germline CDR1 is GTSNPN and CDR2 is SVGIG (reference sequence). The CDR3 has 12 amino acids. CDR3 DNA: TGTGCCTGGCTAGTTCCCTACAATGAGCAGTTCTTC. It encodes CAWLVPYNEQFF.

The chain has TRBV10-3 and TRBJ2-2; a weak D match, TRBD1 (6 bases). Germline V gives CDR1 ENHRY, CDR2 SYGVKD. The CDR3 covers 14 residues. Trimming pared 8 bases from V and 5 bases from J, leaving 15 bases between. The CDR3 sequence is CAIPTGGRTGELFF. The CDR3 DNA is TGTGCCATCCCGACTGGGGGCCGTACCGGGGAGCTGTTTTTT.

The chain carries TRBV19 and TRBJ2-3; TRBD2 matches at 9 bases. J was trimmed by 2 bases and V by 5 bases; bases with no gene match: 5. This CDR3 has 15 residues. Germline V lookup: CDR1 LNHDA, CDR2 SQIVND (reference sequence). CDR3 residues: CASSGRLAATDTQYF. Written as DNA, the CDR3 is TGTGCCAGTAGTGGGAGACTAGCGGCCACAGATACGCAGTATTTT.

The chain carries TRBV6-5 and TRBJ2-3; TRBD1 agrees at 7 bases. Looked up from germline, CDR1 is MNHEY and CDR2 is SVGAGI. This CDR3 contains 15 residues. V gave up 6 bases and J gave up 7 bases; unmatched junction bases: 13. CDR3 amino acids: CASRSDRADSHTQYF. The CDR3 DNA sequence: TGTGCCAGCAGATCTGACAGGGCAGACTCCCATACGCAGTATTTT.

This chain uses TRBV3-1 (or the pseudogene TRBV3-2) with TRBJ2-5; D gene uncertain. The germline V and J ends were trimmed by 3 bases and 3 bases, with 5 bases remaining between them. Germline V gene sequence: CDR1 LGHDT, CDR2 YNNKEL (reference sequence). The CDR3 runs to 12 residues. CDR3 sequence: CASSHLEETQYF. DNA of the CDR3: TGTGCCAGCAGCCACCTAGAAGAGACCCAGTACTTC.

This clone is a singleton in its sample. The gene calls are TRBV6-5 and TRBJ1-5; possible D gene TRBD1, 5 bases. This CDR3 has 14 residues. Germline V gene sequence: CDR1 MNHEY, CDR2 SVGAGI. With 5 bases removed from V and 9 bases from J, the gap between germline ends came to 17 bases. CDR3 sequence: CASSPRDRASPQHF. The CDR3 DNA is TGTGCCAGCAGTCCCCGGGACCGAGCTTCGCCCCAGCATTTT.

V is TRBV19 and J is TRBJ1-2, with 10 bases that match TRBD1. Trimming took 4 bases from V and 2 from J; bases not matched to a gene: 7. This CDR3 spans 16 amino acids. Germline V gene lookup returns CDR1 LNHDA and CDR2 SQIVND (reference sequence). In nucleotides, the CDR3 is TGTGCCAGTAGTAGAGGGGGACAGGGGTGGAACTATGGCTACACCTTC. Translating it yields CASSRGGQGWNYGYTF.

This chain uses TRBV28 with TRBJ1-1, with a weak D call TRBD1 (5 bases). This CDR3 has 13 residues. CDR1 is MDHEN, CDR2 SYDVKM, per germline. V gave up 8 bases and J gave up 0 bases, with 10 bases separating them. The CDR3 DNA reads as TGTGCCAGCGAGGGACGGATGAACACTGAAGCTTTCTTT. This sequence encodes CASEGRMNTEAFF.

The chain recombines TRBV10-3 with TRBJ2-1; 12 bases agree with TRBD2. V was pared by 1 base and J by 0 bases, with 7 bases of the junction left unmatched. Per the germline V gene, CDR1 is ENHRY and CDR2 is SYGVKD. CDR3 length: 19 amino acids. Written as DNA, the CDR3 is TGTGCCATCAGTGAGTTGTGGCTAGCGGGGGGGATCTCCTACAATGAGCAGTTCTTC. Translating gives CAISELWLAGGISYNEQFF.